These 31 T cell receptor beta chains were all obtained from the same sample, sequenced in a study of OX40 agonist ivuxolimab in advanced cancers. This table comes from immunoSEQ multiplex PCR, and its TCRdb copy is limited to in-frame clones, with some not included. The table lists around 60,000 clones, 70% to 90% of them singletons. Source: CD4+ or CD8+ T cells sorted from blood, taken in a trial of the OX40 agonist ivuxolimab. All receptors derive from an adult with an advanced solid tumor such as melanoma, head and neck, liver or kidney cancer.

This clone was found a few times. The V gene is TRBV10-3, the J gene TRBJ1-5, with unresolved D. Germline V CDR1 and CDR2: ENHRY, SYGVKD. V shed 6 bases and J shed 4 bases, with 7 bases lying between them. CDR3 length equals 12 residues. CDR3 bases: TGTGCCATCAGGACGGATAATCAGCCCCAGCATTTT. Translated: CAIRTDNQPQHF.

V is TRBV7-9 and J is TRBJ1-6; 7 bases align to TRBD1. CDR3 length: 17 amino acids. Germline CDR1 reads SEHNR; CDR2 reads FQNEAQ (reference sequence). Losses at the gene ends were 0 bases for V and 7 bases for J; bases not matched to a gene: 9. The CDR3 sequence: CASSLASSGTENSPLHF. CDR3 nucleotides: TGTGCCAGCAGCTTAGCCTCGAGCGGGACAGAAAATTCACCCCTCCACTTT.

The J gene is TRBJ1-1, the V gene TRBV28; TRBD1 aligns across 9 bases. The CDR3 sequence is 13 residues long. Germline CDR1 and CDR2: MDHEN and SYDVKM. V was clipped by 7 bases and J by 5 bases; unmatched bases: 5. The CDR3 loop is CASTDRGWTEAFF. The CDR3 DNA is TGTGCCAGCACCGACAGGGGGTGGACTGAAGCTTTCTTT.

This rearrangement joins TRBV27 to TRBJ2-4; no definite D call. Trimming took off 2 bases at V and 8 bases at J, with 13 bases between the two ends. The CDR3 sequence is 14 residues long. Germline CDR1 is MNHEY and CDR2 is SMNVEV (reference sequence). The CDR3 reads CASSLVAGVDIQYF. CDR3 nucleotides: TGTGCCAGCAGTTTAGTGGCAGGAGTAGACATTCAGTACTTC.

The genes are TRBV18 and TRBJ1-1, with 8 nucleotides matching TRBD1. V shed 1 base, J shed 2 bases, and the junction held 6 bases outside the gene matches. The CDR3 runs to 16 residues. Per germline, CDR1 KGHSH and CDR2 LQKENI. CDR3 sequence: CASSPQDRAINTEAFF. CDR3 coding DNA: TGTGCCAGCTCACCACAGGACAGGGCAATAAACACTGAAGCTTTCTTT.

The sample holds one count of this clone. The J gene is TRBJ2-7, the V gene TRBV15, with 8 bases fitting TRBD1. Germline V gene data show CDR1 as LNHNV and CDR2 as YYDKDF (reference sequence). The CDR3 contains 14 residues. The J segment lost 2 bases and the V segment lost 3 bases, leaving 3 bases of the junction unmatched. The CDR3 nucleotides read TGTGCCACCAGCAGCGACAGGGGTGCCTACGAGCAGTACTTC. Protein product: CATSSDRGAYEQYF.

J is TRBJ2-2 and V is TRBV4-1, with D hard to call. Germline CDR1 is MGHRA and CDR2 is YSYEKL. Trimming shortened V by 3 bases and J by 5 bases, and 10 bases separated the two germline ends. The CDR3 spans 14 residues. Here the CDR3 reads CASSQLGGTGELFF. In DNA, the CDR3 is TGCGCCAGCAGCCAGCTGGGTGGGACCGGGGAGCTGTTTTTT.

This rearrangement joins TRBV5-1 to TRBJ1-6; 7 positions agree with TRBD1. The CDR3 consists of 15 residues. Trimming cost V 4 bases and J 5 bases; bases outside gene matches: 6. Germline CDR1 is SGHRS and CDR2 is YFSETQ. The CDR3 reads CASSVTGTDNSPLHF. The CDR3 bases are TGCGCCAGCAGCGTAACCGGGACAGATAATTCACCCCTCCACTTT.

This chain connects TRBV28 to TRBJ2-7; D tentatively fits TRBD1 or TRBD2 (6 bases each). This CDR3 spans 14 amino acids. V was clipped by 8 bases and J by 1 base, with 15 bases between them. Germline V CDR1 and CDR2: MDHEN, SYDVKM. For the CDR3, the DNA is TGTGCCAGCCACAGGGACTCCATATCCTACGAGCAGTACTTC. Translation: CASHRDSISYEQYF.

DNA of the CDR3: TGTGCCAGCAGCGTAGATATTGTAGGGGCGAACACCGGGGAGCTGTTTTTT. Its protein product is CASSVDIVGANTGELFF. The rearrangement uses TRBV9 and TRBJ2-2, with D possibly matching TRBD1 (5 bases). Per germline, CDR1 SGDLS and CDR2 YYNGEE. The CDR3 runs to 17 residues. V lost 0 bases to trimming and J lost 0 bases, with 12 bases between them.

This chain links TRBV29-1 with TRBJ1-1, with TRBD1 as a possible D gene (5 bases). Germline-derived CDR1 and CDR2 are SQVTM and ANQGSEA. This CDR3 has 16 residues. V shed 1 base and J shed 7 bases, with 22 bases lying between them. CDR3 residues: CSVEVNHRDLGGEAFF. The CDR3 coding sequence is TGCAGCGTTGAAGTTAACCACCGGGACTTGGGAGGTGAAGCTTTCTTT.

J is TRBJ2-7 and V is TRBV28, with 8 bases fitting TRBD1. The V segment lost 6 bases and the J segment 1 base; nucleotides outside the gene matches: 5. The CDR3 runs 14 residues. CDR1 and CDR2 (germline): MDHEN, SYDVKM. CDR3 protein: CASRDRAGSYEQYF. In nucleotides, the CDR3 is TGTGCCAGCAGGGACAGGGCTGGGTCCTACGAGCAGTACTTC.

V usage is TRBV30 and J usage is TRBJ1-6, with 7 bases aligning to TRBD1. Germline V gene data show CDR1 as GTSNPN and CDR2 as SVGIG (reference sequence). Trimming at V came to 0 bases and at J to 9 bases, leaving 5 bases not matched to a gene. The CDR3 totals 14 residues. The CDR3 DNA is TGTGCCTGGAGTGTTGGAGGGGGCGGTTCACCCCTCCACTTT. Its translation: CAWSVGGGGSPLHF.

The chain employs TRBV11-2 and TRBJ2-7; D unresolved. V was pared by 4 bases and J by 0 bases, with 19 bases between. CDR3 size: 17 residues. The germline gives CDR1 SGHAT, CDR2 FQNNGV. CDR3 amino acids: CASSSLGFRRSSYEQYF. The CDR3 DNA reads TGTGCCAGCAGCTCCCTAGGTTTTAGACGGAGCTCCTACGAGCAGTACTTC. The full variable domain, rest sourced from reference TRBV11-2 and TRBJ2-7, is EAGVAQSPRYKIIEKRQSVAFWCNPISGHATLYWYQQILGQGPKLLIQFQNNGVVDDSQLPKDRFSAERLKGVDSTLKIQPAKLEDSAVYLCASSSLGFRRSSYEQYFGPGTRLTVT.

This chain connects TRBV9 to TRBJ2-7; D may be TRBD1 (6 bases). The CDR3 has 14 amino acids. V shed 0 bases and J shed 5 bases, with 12 bases lying between them. Germline V gene data show CDR1 as SGDLS and CDR2 as YYNGEE. The CDR3 DNA is TGTGCCAGCAGCGTAGTGGGGGCCTGGGACGAGCAGTACTTC. It specifies CASSVVGAWDEQYF.

The CDR3 spells CAWSVRTSRYTDTQYF. The CDR3 DNA reads TGTGCCTGGAGTGTGAGGACTAGCCGATACACAGATACGCAGTATTTT. The chain combines TRBV30 with TRBJ2-3, with TRBD2 identical over 8 bases. The CDR3 has 16 residues. With 0 bases clipped from V and 2 bases from J, the junction kept 7 bases outside the gene matches. Germline CDR1 reads GTSNPN; CDR2 reads SVGIG (reference sequence).

This chain links TRBV5-4 with TRBJ2-5; 9 nucleotides align to TRBD1. CDR3 size: 14 residues. Germline assignment: CDR1 SGHNT and CDR2 YYREEE (reference sequence). V lost 6 bases to trimming and J lost 3 bases; unmatched junction nucleotides: 6. DNA of the CDR3: TGTGCCAGCACCTCGGACAGGGGCGAAGAGACCCAGTACTTC. It translates to CASTSDRGEETQYF.

This clone was seen a single time. This chain uses TRBV5-1 with TRBJ2-2; no definite D call. The germline gives CDR1 SGHRS, CDR2 YFSETQ. The CDR3 is 14 residues long. V was shortened by 4 bases and J by 2 bases, with 9 bases between the two germline ends. The CDR3 here is CASSAIDNTGELFF. The CDR3 DNA reads TGCGCCAGCAGCGCGATAGATAACACCGGGGAGCTGTTTTTT.

This clone was seen only a few times. This sequence joins TRBV7-9 and TRBJ1-2; 7 bases fit TRBD1. Germline V gene data show CDR1 as SEHNR and CDR2 as FQNEAQ (reference sequence). The CDR3 consists of 14 residues. With V trimmed by 5 bases and J by 4 bases, 7 bases remained unmatched. CDR3 protein: CASSPPGGSYGYTF. The CDR3 DNA follows: TGTGCCAGCAGCCCCCCAGGGGGGAGCTATGGCTACACCTTC.

The chain carries TRBV9 and TRBJ2-7; 12 nucleotides match TRBD2. V lost 0 bases, J lost 3 bases, and 19 bases stayed unmatched. From germline, CDR1 is SGDLS and CDR2 YYNGEE. This CDR3 spans 21 amino acids. CDR3 region: CASSVVHQGTASGRAIYEQYF. The DNA for the CDR3 is TGTGCCAGCAGCGTAGTGCATCAGGGGACCGCTAGCGGGAGGGCCATCTACGAGCAGTACTTC.

Here the CDR3 DNA reads TGCGCCAGCAGTTGGACAGGGGGGACCTCCTACGAGCAGTACTTC. This codes for CASSWTGGTSYEQYF. V is TRBV5-1 and J is TRBJ2-7; 10 bases are shared with TRBD1. Losses at the gene ends were 5 bases for V and 0 bases for J; bases not matched to a gene: 5. The CDR3 consists of 15 residues. Germline V gene sequence: CDR1 SGHRS, CDR2 YFSETQ.

This clone occurred once. This chain links TRBV11-2 with TRBJ2-3; D remains unclear. Germline CDR1 reads SGHAT; CDR2 reads FQNNGV. This CDR3 comprises 12 residues. Trimming cost V 1 base and J 6 bases, with 5 bases left between them. The CDR3 loop is CASSLGYDTQYF. The CDR3 bases are TGTGCCAGCAGCTTAGGGTATGATACGCAGTATTTT. The whole variable domain, filled in from reference TRBV11-2 and TRBJ2-3, reads EAGVAQSPRYKIIEKRQSVAFWCNPISGHATLYWYQQILGQGPKLLIQFQNNGVVDDSQLPKDRFSAERLKGVDSTLKIQPAKLEDSAVYLCASSLGYDTQYFGPGTRLTVL.

V is TRBV2 and J is TRBJ2-7, with D uncertain. Germline CDR1 and CDR2: SNHLY and FYNNEI. The CDR3 runs 13 residues. The V end was cut by 3 bases, the J end by 3 bases, with 9 bases between. DNA for the CDR3: TGTGCCAGCAGTGACGACACCTTCTACGAGCAGTACTTC. It yields the protein CASSDDTFYEQYF.

The chain is built from TRBV18 and TRBJ2-3, with a weak D call TRBD2 (6 bases). The germline V and J ends were trimmed by 3 bases and 3 bases, with 13 bases remaining between them. Germline V gives CDR1 KGHSH, CDR2 LQKENI. This CDR3 has 15 amino acids. The CDR3 DNA reads as TGTGCCAGCTCACCCAGGCTAGCGAAGACAGATACGCAGTATTTT. This translates into CASSPRLAKTDTQYF. The variable domain in full, completed from reference TRBV18 and TRBJ2-3, reads NAGVMQNPRHLVRRRGQEARLRCSPMKGHSHVYWYRQLPEEGLKFMVYLQKENIIDESGMPKERFSAEFPKEGPSILRIQQVVRGDSAAYFCASSPRLAKTDTQYFGPGTRLTVL.

The V gene is TRBV5-4, the J gene TRBJ1-2; D gene ambiguous. V was pared by 0 bases and J by 8 bases, with 14 bases between. Germline V gene data show CDR1 as SGHNT and CDR2 as YYREEE (reference sequence). The CDR3 is 14 amino acids. Here the CDR3 DNA reads TGTGCCAGCAGCTTGGAGGGCCCGCTGCCGGGCTACACCTTC. It specifies CASSLEGPLPGYTF.

The CDR3 coding sequence is TGTGCCAGCAGTTTATGGGGAGACTCCGGGGCCAAAAACATTCAGTACTTC. As protein: CASSLWGDSGAKNIQYF. This chain uses TRBV27 with TRBJ2-4; tentatively, D is TRBD2 (5 bases). Germline V gene lookup returns CDR1 MNHEY and CDR2 SMNVEV (reference sequence). CDR3 length equals 17 residues. V was shortened by 1 base and J by 1 base, with 14 bases between the two germline ends.

V usage is TRBV18 and J usage is TRBJ1-6; 7 bases fit TRBD1. CDR1 is KGHSH and CDR2 is LQKENI in the germline V gene. The V gene end was trimmed by 2 bases and the J gene end by 2 bases; junction bases not matched to a gene: 3. CDR3 length: 16 amino acids. The CDR3 spells CASSPTGVTYNSPLHF. Here the CDR3 DNA reads TGTGCCAGCTCACCAACAGGGGTGACCTATAATTCACCCCTCCACTTT.

The rearrangement joins TRBV7-9 to TRBJ1-1; D is possibly TRBD1 (6 bases). The CDR3 is made up of 14 amino acids. Germline V gene sequence: CDR1 SEHNR, CDR2 FQNEAQ (reference sequence). With 2 bases removed from V and 6 bases from J, the gap between germline ends came to 13 bases. The CDR3 coding sequence is TGTGCCAGCAGCTTAAAAGGGGACAACCCTGAAGCTTTCTTT. Protein product: CASSLKGDNPEAFF.

The chain links TRBV10-3 to TRBJ2-2; 13 positions match TRBD2. The junction had 5 bases not matched to a gene; V was cut back by 7 bases and J by 3 bases. The CDR3 totals 16 residues. Germline V gene lookup returns CDR1 ENHRY and CDR2 SYGVKD. The CDR3 sequence is CAIKLAGGLDTGELFF. CDR3 DNA: TGTGCCATCAAACTAGCGGGAGGGTTAGACACCGGGGAGCTGTTTTTT.

The chain combines TRBV21-1 with TRBJ1-2. TRBV21-1 is marked as a pseudogene. The CDR3 runs 19 residues. The CDR3 bases are TGTGCCAGCAGCAAAGAACCCACCCCTTTAGAGGGGGGGGACTATGGCTACACCTTC. As protein: CASSKEPTPLEGGDYGYTF.

Of note for this clone: This clone may be a read error of a much larger clone one base away. The chain recombines TRBV19 with TRBJ2-7; 7 bases map to TRBD1. The CDR3 has 13 residues. Germline CDR1 LNHDA, CDR2 SQIVND (reference sequence). CDR3 amino acids: CASTRTGADEQCF. CDR3 nucleotide sequence: TGTGCCAGTACCCGAACAGGGGCCGACGAGCAGTGCTTC.